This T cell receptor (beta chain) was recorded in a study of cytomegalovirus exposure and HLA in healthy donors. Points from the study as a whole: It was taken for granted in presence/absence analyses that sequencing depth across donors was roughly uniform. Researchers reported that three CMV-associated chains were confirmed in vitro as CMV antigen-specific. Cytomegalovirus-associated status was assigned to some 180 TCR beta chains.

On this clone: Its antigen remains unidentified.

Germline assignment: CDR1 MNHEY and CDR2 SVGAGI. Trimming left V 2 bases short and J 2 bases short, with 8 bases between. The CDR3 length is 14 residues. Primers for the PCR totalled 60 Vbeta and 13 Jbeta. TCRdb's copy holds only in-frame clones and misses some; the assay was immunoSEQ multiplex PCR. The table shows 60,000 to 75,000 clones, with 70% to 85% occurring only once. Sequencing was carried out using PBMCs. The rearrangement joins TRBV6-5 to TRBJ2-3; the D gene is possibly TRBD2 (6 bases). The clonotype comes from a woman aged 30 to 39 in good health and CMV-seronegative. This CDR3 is CASSYRLVTDTQYF. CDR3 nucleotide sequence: TGTGCCAGCAGTTACAGACTAGTCACAGATACGCAGTATTTT.